Following are 29 T cell receptor beta chains from one sample sequenced in a study of T-cell memory formation after mild COVID-19 (dated by TCRdb to 2020 to 2022). The library was prepared using 5' RACE. The instrument given in TCRdb is Illumina NovaSeq 6000. TCRdb reanalyzed the raw reads on its own, using fastp at Q25 for trimming and MiXCR for clone calling, and kept in-frame beta chains. Entries are consolidated by CDR3 protein sequence, retaining the most common genes and DNA. The sample table holds 400,000 to 550,000 distinct CDR3 sequences, of which roughly 23% were seen once. Under 15% of the sample is taken by the ten largest. Sequenced: PBMCs or a T cell subset sorted from them (not recorded which). The receptor set was obtained from an adult woman who had mild COVID-19 (a few samples of this study predate the infection). The sample titles of this study are shuffled in the database, so cell type and time point are left out; the donor was told from shared clones.

This clonotype has more than one count but fewer than ten. This chain links TRBV6-5 with TRBJ1-6; 8 bases align to TRBD1. Germline loops: CDR1 MNHEY, CDR2 SVGAGI. The CDR3 loop spans 16 amino acids. V was clipped by 2 bases and J by 4 bases; unmatched bases: 4. In nucleotides, the CDR3 is TGTGCCAGCAGTTACCGTGGACAGGGATATAATTCACCCCTCCACTTT. Protein sequence: CASSYRGQGYNSPLHF.

The rearrangement joins TRBV7-9 to TRBJ2-1; D gene uncertain. CDR1 is SEHNR, CDR2 FQNEAQ, per germline (reference sequence). The CDR3 is 11 residues long. Trimming removed 5 bases from V and 8 bases from J, with 7 bases in between. CDR3 loop: CASSVIDEQFF. CDR3 bases: TGTGCCAGCAGCGTAATCGATGAGCAGTTCTTC.

This clonotype was seen ten or more times. The rearrangement joins TRBV9 to TRBJ2-3, with 7 positions matching TRBD2. The CDR3 runs to 15 residues. J gave up 3 bases and V 1 base, and 5 bases lay outside the gene matches. Germline V lookup: CDR1 SGDLS, CDR2 YYNGEE. CDR3 nucleotide sequence: TGTGCCAGCAGCGTATGGGGGGGGAAAACAGATACGCAGTATTTT. Protein sequence: CASSVWGGKTDTQYF.

The sample holds a few counts of this clonotype. This sequence joins TRBV7-2 and TRBJ1-1; 7 bases fit TRBD1. In germline, CDR1 is SGHTA, CDR2 FQGNSA. With V trimmed by 7 bases and J by 1 base, 6 bases remained unmatched. CDR3 length equals 14 residues. CDR3 residues: CASTEGGTNTEAFF. In nucleotides, the CDR3 is TGTGCCAGCACTGAAGGGGGCACGAACACTGAAGCTTTCTTT.

This chain uses TRBV25-1 with TRBJ2-1; 10 nucleotides agree with TRBD1. V shed 8 bases and J 4 bases; nucleotides not matched to a gene: 8. Germline CDR1 reads MGHDK; CDR2 reads SYGVNS. The length of the CDR3 is 15 residues. The DNA of the CDR3 is TGTGCCAGCGGGAGAAGGGGACAGGGGTACAATGAGCAGTTCTTC. Translated, it gives CASGRRGQGYNEQFF.

The chain carries TRBV20-1 and TRBJ2-7; D perhaps matches TRBD2 (7 bases). V gave up 3 bases and J gave up 5 bases, with 11 bases separating them. Germline CDR1 reads DFQATT; CDR2 reads SNEGSKA (reference sequence). The CDR3 is 12 amino acids. Written as DNA, the CDR3 is TGCAGTGCTAGTGCCGGGGGGCACGAGCAGTACTTC. It yields the protein CSASAGGHEQYF.

This clonotype appeared once. The CDR3 DNA reads TGTGCCAGCAGCTTAATTTCTACGGTAGACACCGGGGAGCTGTTTTTT. It translates to CASSLISTVDTGELFF. The chain joins TRBV7-3 to TRBJ2-2; D is ambiguous. This CDR3 has 16 residues. Trimming left V 1 base short and J 3 bases short, with 12 bases between. The germline gives CDR1 SGHTA, CDR2 FQGTGA.

This clonotype turned up a few times. The chain combines TRBV12-3 or TRBV12-4 with TRBJ2-2; 9 bases map to TRBD1. V lost 6 bases, J lost 5 bases, and 7 bases stayed unmatched. The CDR3 loop spans 15 amino acids. As DNA, the CDR3 is TGTGCCAGCAGACCCGGGACAGGGATTACCGGGGAGCTGTTTTTT. Protein product: CASRPGTGITGELFF.

The chain is built from TRBV7-2 and TRBJ2-5; 8 bases agree with TRBD1. V shed 1 base and J 3 bases; nucleotides not matched to a gene: 7. CDR1 is SGHTA, CDR2 FQGNSA, per germline. The CDR3 runs 16 residues. CDR3 nucleotide sequence: TGTGCCAGCAGCTTAGGGACAGGGCTTTTCGAAGAGACCCAGTACTTC. Encoded protein: CASSLGTGLFEETQYF.

This clonotype has a count of ten or more. The chain is built from TRBV4-1 and TRBJ2-7; 9 bases agree with TRBD1. The V and J ends lost 4 bases and 0 bases, in that order; junction bases with no gene match: 1. This CDR3 region has 14 residues. Germline CDR1 is MGHRA and CDR2 is YSYEKL. The CDR3 DNA follows: TGCGCCAGCAGCCCGACAGGGGGCTCCTACGAGCAGTACTTC. As protein: CASSPTGGSYEQYF.

The V and J genes are TRBV7-8 and TRBJ2-1; 13 bases are shared with TRBD2. The CDR3 spans 18 residues. Germline lookup yields CDR1 SGHVS and CDR2 FQNEAQ. V dropped 5 bases and J dropped 6; count of bases not matched to a gene: 13. In DNA form, the CDR3 reads TGTGCCAGCAGCCACCGACTAGCGGGAGGAGGAAGGAGCAATGAGCAGTTCTTC. This gives the protein CASSHRLAGGGRSNEQFF.

The chain couples TRBV29-1 to TRBJ2-5; 8 bases map to TRBD1. The CDR3 loop spans 12 amino acids. V trimming: 7 bases; J trimming: 5 bases; junction bases outside the gene matches: 6. Germline CDR1 SQVTM, CDR2 ANQGSEA. CDR3: CSARTGLETQYF. CDR3 nucleotide sequence: TGCAGCGCCCGGACAGGGCTGGAGACCCAGTACTTC.

This clonotype was counted only a few times. The chain uses TRBV5-1 and TRBJ2-1; D tentatively fits TRBD1 or TRBD2 (5 bases each). The CDR3 has 16 amino acids. Trimming pared 4 bases from V and 1 base from J, leaving 15 bases between. Germline loops: CDR1 SGHRS, CDR2 YFSETQ. CDR3 sequence (DNA): TGCGCCAGCAGCCGGGAACAACCAGGGTCCTACAATGAGCAGTTCTTC. This encodes CASSREQPGSYNEQFF.

The chain joins TRBV7-9 to TRBJ1-3; the D is unclear. The germline V gene has CDR1 SEHNR and CDR2 FQNEAQ (reference sequence). V lost 11 bases, J lost 2 bases, and 13 bases lay in between. This CDR3 spans 13 amino acids. CDR3 DNA: TGTGCCGGAGGAGTGGGGACTGGAAACACCATATATTTT. As protein: CAGGVGTGNTIYF.

V gene TRBV5-1 combines with J gene TRBJ2-7; D ambiguous. CDR1 SGHRS and CDR2 YFSETQ come from the germline V gene. This CDR3 has 14 residues. Trimming pared 0 bases from V and 7 bases from J, leaving 14 bases between. The CDR3 coding sequence is TGCGCCAGCAGCTTGGCTTCGGGCCTTTGGGAGCAGTACTTC. It is translated as CASSLASGLWEQYF.

This clonotype occurred a few times. In DNA, the CDR3 is TGTGCCACCAGTCTCACACAGGGGAGCTCCTACAATGAGCAGTTCTTC. This sequence encodes CATSLTQGSSYNEQFF. The chain links TRBV24-1 to TRBJ2-1; 7 bases map to TRBD1. The junction had 7 bases not matched to a gene; V was cut back by 6 bases and J by 0 bases. The CDR3 is 16 residues long. CDR1 and CDR2 from the germline V gene are KGHDR and SFDVKD.

The chain is built from TRBV9 and TRBJ2-1; D gene unclear. V lost 0 bases to trimming and J lost 0 bases, with 13 bases between them. The CDR3 is made up of 17 amino acids. Germline loops: CDR1 SGDLS, CDR2 YYNGEE. CDR3 residues: CASSVAGLLSSYNEQFF. The CDR3 bases are TGTGCCAGCAGCGTAGCTGGGCTCCTAAGCTCCTACAATGAGCAGTTCTTC.

This clonotype was picked up a small number of times. V gene TRBV20-1 combines with J gene TRBJ2-5, with D possibly called TRBD1 or TRBD2 (6 bases each). CDR1 and CDR2 from the germline V gene are DFQATT and SNEGSKA (reference sequence). With 0 bases removed from V and 1 base from J, the gap between germline ends came to 12 bases. The length of the CDR3 is 15 residues. The CDR3, as DNA: TGCAGTGCTAGAGAGACGGGGGCCATCCAAGAGACCCAGTACTTC. This sequence encodes CSARETGAIQETQYF.

This clonotype is a singleton in its sample. V is TRBV15 and J is TRBJ2-6, with D perhaps matching TRBD1 or TRBD2 (5 bases each). Trimming took 8 bases from V and 0 from J, leaving 5 bases between them. The germline V gene has CDR1 LNHNV and CDR2 YYDKDF (reference sequence). The CDR3 extends over 13 amino acids. Here the CDR3 DNA reads TGTGCCACCGGGGGCTCTGGGGCCAACGTCCTGACTTTC. Translated: CATGGSGANVLTF.

This clonotype was recorded a few times. The genes are TRBV11-2 and TRBJ1-5; possibly TRBD1 for D (6 bases). The CDR3 consists of 16 residues. Deletions cut 4 bases from V and 0 bases from J, with 13 bases between. Germline CDR1 is SGHAT and CDR2 is FQNNGV. Here the CDR3 reads CASSSHPGDSNQPQHF. CDR3 in DNA: TGTGCCAGCAGCTCCCACCCAGGGGATAGCAATCAGCCCCAGCATTTT.

This clonotype turned up a few times. The CDR3 here is CATSRKEDRVGETQYF. The CDR3 DNA is TGTGCCACCAGCAGAAAAGAGGACAGGGTAGGAGAGACCCAGTACTTC. The rearrangement joins TRBV15 to TRBJ2-5; 8 bases match TRBD1. The trim removed 2 bases at V and 4 bases at J, leaving 9 bases unmatched. The CDR3 is 16 amino acids. CDR1 and CDR2 (germline): LNHNV, YYDKDF (reference sequence).

This chain uses TRBV2 with TRBJ2-7, with TRBD1 matching 7 bases. The germline V gene has CDR1 SNHLY and CDR2 FYNNEI. The CDR3 is 15 residues long. The V segment lost 1 base and the J segment 2 bases; nucleotides outside the gene matches: 5. CDR3 amino acids: CASSEEGAFPYEQYF. CDR3 nucleotides: TGTGCCAGCAGTGAAGAGGGGGCATTTCCCTACGAGCAGTACTTC. Filled out from reference TRBV2 and TRBJ2-7, the complete variable domain reads EPEVTQTPSHQVTQMGQEVILRCVPISNHLYFYWYRQILGQKVEFLVSFYNNEISEKSEIFDDQFSVERPDGSNFTLKIRSTKLEDSAMYFCASSEEGAFPYEQYFGPGTRLTVT.

Regarding this clonotype: The junction departs from germline at one end; a sequencing error may be responsible. The rearrangement joins TRBV15 to TRBJ1-1; 9 nucleotides line up with TRBD1. This CDR3 region has 14 residues. Germline V gives CDR1 LNHNV, CDR2 YYDKDF (reference sequence). The CDR3: CATSRDPGTGHLGW. CDR3 nucleotides: TGTGCCACCAGCAGAGATCCGGGGACAGGGCACCTGGGTTGG.

The V and J genes are TRBV9 and TRBJ2-2; 7 positions agree with TRBD1. CDR1 is SGDLS, CDR2 YYNGEE, per germline. V lost 4 bases, J lost 4 bases, and 10 bases stayed unmatched. The CDR3 sequence is 16 residues long. The CDR3 DNA sequence: TGTGCCAGCAGCCCGACCACGGGACAGTCCACCGGGGAGCTGTTTTTT. It encodes CASSPTTGQSTGELFF.

The chain links TRBV7-2 to TRBJ1-6; TRBD1 agrees at 7 bases. The junction had 7 bases not matched to a gene; V was cut back by 4 bases and J by 7 bases. Germline V gene lookup returns CDR1 SGHTA and CDR2 FQGNSA. The CDR3 sequence is 15 residues long. The CDR3 region is CASSSGQWRNSPLHF. CDR3 bases: TGTGCCAGCAGCTCGGGACAGTGGAGGAATTCACCCCTCCACTTT.

The chain uses TRBV7-2 and TRBJ2-5, with 8 positions matching TRBD2. V lost 7 bases, J lost 4 bases, and 14 bases stayed unmatched. This CDR3 is 16 amino acids long. Germline assignment: CDR1 SGHTA and CDR2 FQGNSA. CDR3 in amino acids: CASTSSGGITAETQYF. The CDR3 coding sequence is TGTGCCAGCACCTCATCGGGAGGGATAACTGCAGAGACCCAGTACTTC. Based on the CDR3 plus reference TRBV7-2 and TRBJ2-5, the full variable domain is GAGVSQSPSNKVTEKGKDVELRCDPISGHTALYWYRQSLGQGLEFLIYFQGNSAPDKSGLPSDRFSAERTGGSVSTLTIQRTQQEDSAVYLCASTSSGGITAETQYFGPGTRLLVL.

This chain joins TRBV6-2 or TRBV6-3 and TRBJ2-3; D not certain. The CDR3 extends over 15 amino acids. Germline CDR1 is MNHEY and CDR2 is SVGEGT. Trimming removed 2 bases at V and 1 base at J, with 10 bases between. CDR3 sequence: CASSYDAKGTDTQYF. CDR3 nucleotides: TGTGCCAGCAGTTACGACGCGAAGGGCACAGATACGCAGTATTTT.

V gene TRBV6-5 combines with J gene TRBJ1-2, with unresolved D. This CDR3 has 14 amino acids. Germline loops: CDR1 MNHEY, CDR2 SVGAGI. Trimming took off 2 bases at V and 9 bases at J, with 16 bases between the two ends. The CDR3 region has the DNA TGTGCCAGCAGTTACGGTCGTCAGAGGATGAGCTACACCTTC. It is translated as CASSYGRQRMSYTF.

The gene calls are TRBV7-2 and TRBJ2-7, with D unclear. Germline values: CDR1 SGHTA, CDR2 FQGNSA. Trimming shortened V by 1 base and J by 7 bases, and 17 bases separated the two germline ends. This CDR3 has 15 residues. The CDR3 protein is CASSLEGSSLSEQYF. Here the CDR3 DNA reads TGTGCCAGCAGCTTAGAGGGCAGTTCCCTCTCTGAGCAGTACTTC.